This T cell receptor (beta chain) was observed in a study of identical twins. Study-level results: Weaker excess sharing between twins was seen in beta out-of-frame sequences.

TCRdb analysed the 5' RACE reads with MiXCR anew, one entry per CDR3 protein. The sample lists 450,000 or so distinct CDR3 sequences; 14% were seen once. This clonotype was counted between two and nine times. Antigen: not known. Germline V CDR1 and CDR2: SGHRS, YFSETQ. The CDR3 sequence is 14 residues long. The V and J ends lost 3 bases and 2 bases, in that order; junction bases with no gene match: 5. The same data also went into a second study, on yellow fever vaccine responses in identical twins.

Sequenced input: CD4+ T cells sorted from blood. This receptor was taken from a woman in her late teens or twenties in good health. The genes are TRBV5-1 and TRBJ2-7; 7 positions match TRBD2. CDR3 in amino acids: CASSSTGTTYEQYF. CDR3 DNA sequence: TGCGCCAGCAGCTCAACCGGGACTACCTACGAGCAGTACTTC.